The TCR beta chain under discussion was sequenced for a study of cytomegalovirus exposure and HLA in healthy donors. PCR was performed using 60 Vbeta and 13 Jbeta primers. Assay: immunoSEQ multiplex PCR; the TCRdb copy retains only in-frame clones and omits some. The sample holds a few hundred thousand clones, 70% to 90% seen once. The sample taken for sequencing was PBMCs. The TCR sequence derives from a woman in her thirties or forties in good health and CMV-seropositive.

The CDR3 here is CASSELSESSYEQYF. The CDR3 DNA follows: TGTGCCAGCAGTGAATTGAGCGAGTCATCCTACGAGCAGTACTTC. The chain links TRBV2 to TRBJ2-7; D remains unclear. V was shortened by 2 bases and J by 1 base, with 12 bases between the two germline ends. Germline V lookup: CDR1 SNHLY, CDR2 FYNNEI. The CDR3 extends over 15 amino acids.